Below, 11 T cell receptor beta chains from the same sample are listed, as sequenced in a study of T-cell reconstitution after alpha-beta-depleted transplantation in children. For TCRbeta, the library was prepared with unique molecular identifiers. Each CDR3 protein gets one entry after TCRdb re-called the PCR reads with MiXCR. The data show hundreds of thousands of distinct CDR3 sequences, with about 16% seen just once and around 5.3% held by the top ten. The sequenced sample was PBMCs, mostly from graft donor cells, obtained 360 days after TCRalphabeta/CD19-depleted stem cell transplant. These TCRs come from a male patient between 5 and 17 years old who had a stem cell transplant for acute lymphoblastic leukemia, so the T cells may come from the graft donor.

This clonotype occurred a few times. The V call is TRBV20-1, the J call TRBJ1-2, with TRBD1 matching 7 bases. CDR1 and CDR2 (germline): DFQATT, SNEGSKA (reference sequence). Trimming cost V 1 base and J 8 bases; bases outside gene matches: 16. This CDR3 has 16 residues. Written as DNA, the CDR3 is TGCAGTGCTAGAGCGGGGAGGGCACAGGGGAAGTGGGGCTACACCTTC. Its translation: CSARAGRAQGKWGYTF.

This clonotype was detected only a few times. The rearrangement joins TRBV25-1 to TRBJ1-1; TRBD1 might be the D (6 bases). Trimming stripped 6 bases from V and 11 bases from J, with 19 bases between. CDR3 size: 13 residues. Germline assignment: CDR1 MGHDK and CDR2 SYGVNS. This CDR3 reads CASRSSGAVSAFF. The CDR3 DNA sequence: TGTGCCAGCAGGAGCTCAGGGGCAGTCTCGGCTTTCTTT.

Only one count was recorded for this clonotype. V and J are TRBV12-3 or TRBV12-4 and TRBJ1-2; D gene uncertain. The CDR3 contains 13 residues. Deletions cut 5 bases from V and 6 bases from J, with 13 bases between. The CDR3 loop reads CASSLRLGNGYTF. Written as DNA, the CDR3 is TGTGCCAGCAGTCTCAGGTTAGGCAATGGCTACACCTTC.

This clonotype was picked up many times. The V call is TRBV7-9, the J call TRBJ1-1, with D perhaps TRBD1 (6 bases). The CDR3 sequence is 14 residues long. V was shortened by 7 bases and J by 4 bases, with 16 bases between the two germline ends. From germline, CDR1 is SEHNR and CDR2 FQNEAQ (reference sequence). Written as DNA, the CDR3 is TGTGCCAGCACCATTAGGGGGGACGGCACTGAAGCTTTCTTT. Its protein product is CASTIRGDGTEAFF. Full variable domain (outside the CDR3, taken from reference TRBV7-9 and TRBJ1-1): DTGVSQNPRHKITKRGQNVTFRCDPISEHNRLYWYRQTLGQGPEFLTYFQNEAQLEKSRLLSDRFSAERPKGSFSTLEIQRTEQGDSAMYLCASTIRGDGTEAFFGQGTRLTVV.

CDR3 in amino acids: CASSPLGRGDTGELFF. Written as DNA, the CDR3 is TGTGCCAGCAGCCCCCTGGGGCGGGGGGACACCGGGGAGCTGTTTTTT. J is TRBJ2-2 and V is TRBV7-3; 8 nucleotides align to TRBD2. The length of the CDR3 is 16 residues. Trimming took 5 bases from V and 3 from J; bases not matched to a gene: 8. CDR1 SGHTA and CDR2 FQGTGA come from the germline V gene. Complete variable domain (other parts from reference TRBV7-3 and TRBJ2-2): GAGVSQTPSNKVTEKGKYVELRCDPISGHTALYWYRQSLGQGPEFLIYFQGTGAADDSGLPNDRFFAVRPEGSVSTLKIQRTERGDSAVYLCASSPLGRGDTGELFFGEGSRLTVL.

This clonotype was seen more than once but under ten times. This chain uses TRBV7-7 with TRBJ2-2, with D unresolved. Trimming took off 7 bases at V and 2 bases at J, with 5 bases between the two ends. Germline values: CDR1 SSHAT, CDR2 FNYEAQ (reference sequence). The CDR3 totals 12 residues. The CDR3 DNA sequence: TGTGCCAGCATTTCAAACACCGGGGAGCTGTTTTTT. Protein: CASISNTGELFF.

There are many counts of this clonotype. The chain is built from TRBV5-1 and TRBJ2-1, with 11 bases fitting TRBD2. CDR3 length: 14 residues. V trimming: 3 bases; J trimming: 6 bases; junction bases outside the gene matches: 2. From germline, CDR1 is SGHRS and CDR2 YFSETQ. The chain's CDR3 is CASSSGLAANEQFF. The CDR3 nucleotides read TGCGCCAGCAGCTCGGGACTAGCGGCCAATGAGCAGTTCTTC.

Only a few counts were recorded for this clonotype. The rearrangement uses TRBV5-1 and TRBJ2-3; D is undetermined. Germline V CDR1 and CDR2: SGHRS, YFSETQ. Trimming left V 2 bases short and J 4 bases short, with 5 bases between. This CDR3 has 12 residues. The chain's CDR3 is CASSFKADTQYF. The CDR3 DNA sequence: TGCGCCAGCAGCTTTAAGGCAGATACGCAGTATTTT.

A remark on this clonotype: Since no conserved phenylalanine or tryptophan closes the CDR3, a read error is the likely cause. The chain recombines TRBV12-3 or TRBV12-4 with TRBJ1-2, with D maybe TRBD1 (5 bases). This CDR3 spans 15 amino acids. V lost 5 bases to trimming and J lost 8 bases, with 21 bases between them. CDR3 loop: CASSEQVPGLLGYTC. The CDR3 bases are TGTGCCAGCAGTGAACAGGTTCCCGGGTTGTTGGGCTACACCTGC.

This clonotype was observed a few times. The chain uses TRBV5-1 and TRBJ2-5, with 8 bases identical to TRBD2. The CDR3 length is 15 residues. After removal of 2 bases from V and 2 bases from J, the junction contained 5 bases not matched to a gene. Germline-derived CDR1 and CDR2 are SGHRS and YFSETQ. The CDR3 loop is CASSFSSGPQETQYF. The CDR3 nucleotides read TGCGCCAGCAGCTTCTCTAGCGGGCCTCAAGAGACCCAGTACTTC. The full variable domain, with the rest looked up from reference TRBV5-1 and TRBJ2-5, is KAGVTQTPRYLIKTRGQQVTLSCSPISGHRSVSWYQQTPGQGLQFLFEYFSETQRNKGNFPGRFSGRQFSNSRSEMNVSTLELGDSALYLCASSFSSGPQETQYFGPGTRLLVL.

This clonotype was seen more than once but under ten times. V is TRBV9 and J is TRBJ2-7, with 9 bases matching TRBD2. Germline V gene data show CDR1 as SGDLS and CDR2 as YYNGEE. CDR3 size: 18 residues. Germline trimming cut 4 bases from V and 1 base from J; bases unmatched to any gene: 15. DNA for the CDR3: TGTGCCAGCAGCCCCGGGACTAGCCAACGCCAAAAATCCTACGAGCAGTACTTC. Encoded protein: CASSPGTSQRQKSYEQYF.